A single sample is the source of the 7 T cell receptor beta chains below, sequenced in a study of blood T cell repertoires in COVID-19. Using immunoSEQ multiplex PCR, the repertoire was profiled, and TCRdb retains in-frame clones only, with some absent. The top ten hold roughly 1.2% of the sample, which has hundreds of thousands of clones, 88% seen once. The sequenced material came from PBMCs or T cells enriched from blood (not recorded which). These receptors originate from a woman aged 40 to 55 with acute COVID-19.

The rearrangement links TRBV18 to TRBJ1-1; D call uncertain. This CDR3 is 14 amino acids long. Germline CDR1 reads KGHSH; CDR2 reads LQKENI. V gave up 1 base and J gave up 1 base, with 7 bases separating them. The CDR3 sequence is CASSPRAENTEAFF. The CDR3 region has the DNA TGTGCCAGCTCACCACGGGCAGAGAACACTGAAGCTTTCTTT. Looking up the rest from reference TRBV18 and TRBJ1-1 gives the full variable domain: NAGVMQNPRHLVRRRGQEARLRCSPMKGHSHVYWYRQLPEEGLKFMVYLQKENIIDESGMPKERFSAEFPKEGPSILRIQQVVRGDSAAYFCASSPRAENTEAFFGQGTRLTVV.

The V call is TRBV6-5, the J call TRBJ1-6; no clear D gene. CDR1 and CDR2 (germline): MNHEY, SVGAGI. The ends were cut back, 0 bases at V and 6 bases at J, with 12 bases in the middle. The CDR3 contains 16 residues. The CDR3 bases are TGTGCCAGCAGTTACTCGTACGGGTTCTCTAATTCACCCCTCCACTTT. This encodes CASSYSYGFSNSPLHF.

This rearrangement joins TRBV6-5 to TRBJ1-1; tentative D call: TRBD1 (6 bases). CDR3 size: 13 residues. Trimming took off 0 bases at V and 4 bases at J, with 6 bases between the two ends. Germline loops: CDR1 MNHEY, CDR2 SVGAGI. The CDR3 DNA is TGTGCCAGCAGTTACTCGGGGGCCACTGAAGCTTTCTTT. Protein sequence: CASSYSGATEAFF.

The chain has TRBV11-3 and TRBJ2-1; 8 positions agree with TRBD2. In germline, CDR1 is SGHNT, CDR2 YENEEA. The CDR3 has 16 amino acids. V lost 8 bases, J lost 6 bases, and 15 bases stayed unmatched. The CDR3 coding sequence is TGTGCCAGCTCCGACCAAACGGGAGGGCCCGGCAATGAGCAGTTCTTC. It encodes CASSDQTGGPGNEQFF.

This chain uses TRBV6-5 with TRBJ1-5, with 7 positions matching TRBD1. V lost 5 bases to trimming and J lost 7 bases; unmatched junction nucleotides: 5. The CDR3 consists of 13 residues. CDR1 is MNHEY and CDR2 is SVGAGI in the germline V gene. The CDR3 DNA follows: TGTGCCAGCAGTCGGACAGGTGGGCAGCCCCAGCATTTT. It encodes CASSRTGGQPQHF.

In the case of this clone: Within the sample, other DNA sequences also encode this same CDR3. J is TRBJ2-5 and V is TRBV5-1; TRBD1 matches 7 bases. Germline assignment: CDR1 SGHRS and CDR2 YFSETQ. V lost 2 bases to trimming and J lost 3 bases; unmatched junction nucleotides: 1. The CDR3 consists of 13 residues. This CDR3 is CASSFQGEETQYF. CDR3 in DNA: TGCGCCAGCAGCTTTCAGGGGGAAGAGACCCAGTACTTC. The entire variable domain, with the rest obtained from reference TRBV5-1 and TRBJ2-5, is as follows: KAGVTQTPRYLIKTRGQQVTLSCSPISGHRSVSWYQQTPGQGLQFLFEYFSETQRNKGNFPGRFSGRQFSNSRSEMNVSTLELGDSALYLCASSFQGEETQYFGPGTRLLVL.

This clone was observed a few times. The chain couples TRBV7-8 to TRBJ2-1; TRBD2 matches 13 bases. CDR3 length equals 19 residues. V lost 0 bases to trimming and J lost 0 bases; unmatched junction nucleotides: 5. Germline CDR1 and CDR2: SGHVS and FQNEAQ. CDR3 sequence: CASSLAGTSGISSYNEQFF. The CDR3 region has the DNA TGTGCCAGCAGCTTAGCGGGGACTAGCGGGATAAGCTCCTACAATGAGCAGTTCTTC.